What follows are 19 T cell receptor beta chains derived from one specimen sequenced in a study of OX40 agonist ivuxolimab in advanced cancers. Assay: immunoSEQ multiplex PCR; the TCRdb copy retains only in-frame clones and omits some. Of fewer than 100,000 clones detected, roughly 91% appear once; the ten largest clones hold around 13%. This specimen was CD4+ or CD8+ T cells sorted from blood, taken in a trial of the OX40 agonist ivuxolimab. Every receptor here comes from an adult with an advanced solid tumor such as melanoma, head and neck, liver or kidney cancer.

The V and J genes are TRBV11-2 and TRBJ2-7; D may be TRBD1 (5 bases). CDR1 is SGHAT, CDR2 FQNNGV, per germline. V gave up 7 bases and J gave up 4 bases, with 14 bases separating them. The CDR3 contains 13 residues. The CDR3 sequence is CASTFGQSYEQYF. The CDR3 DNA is TGTGCCAGCACCTTTGGACAATCATACGAGCAGTACTTC.

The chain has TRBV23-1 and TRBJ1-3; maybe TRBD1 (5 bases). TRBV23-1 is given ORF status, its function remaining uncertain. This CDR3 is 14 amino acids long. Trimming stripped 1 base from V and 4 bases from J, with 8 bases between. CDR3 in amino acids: CASSQWDLGNTIYF. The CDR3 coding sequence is TGCGCCAGCAGTCAATGGGACTTAGGAAACACCATATATTTT.

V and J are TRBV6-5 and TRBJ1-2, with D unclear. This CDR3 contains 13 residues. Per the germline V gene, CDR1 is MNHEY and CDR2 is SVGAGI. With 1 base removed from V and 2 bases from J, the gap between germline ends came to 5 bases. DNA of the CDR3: TGTGCCAGCAGTTACTACAGAAACTATGGCTACACCTTC. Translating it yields CASSYYRNYGYTF.

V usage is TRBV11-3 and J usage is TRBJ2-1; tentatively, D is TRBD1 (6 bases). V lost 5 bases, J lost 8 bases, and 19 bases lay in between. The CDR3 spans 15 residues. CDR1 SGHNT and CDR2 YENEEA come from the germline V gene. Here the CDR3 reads CASSLYLDRPHEQFF. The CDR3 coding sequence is TGTGCCAGCAGCCTATATTTGGACAGACCTCATGAGCAGTTCTTC.

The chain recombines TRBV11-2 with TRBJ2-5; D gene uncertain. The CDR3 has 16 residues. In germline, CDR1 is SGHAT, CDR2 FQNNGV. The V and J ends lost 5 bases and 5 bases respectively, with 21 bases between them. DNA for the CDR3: TGTGCCAGCAGCCCCAGAGGTTCCGGGCTGTGGGAGACCCAGTACTTC. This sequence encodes CASSPRGSGLWETQYF. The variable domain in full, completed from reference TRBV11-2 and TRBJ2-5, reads EAGVAQSPRYKIIEKRQSVAFWCNPISGHATLYWYQQILGQGPKLLIQFQNNGVVDDSQLPKDRFSAERLKGVDSTLKIQPAKLEDSAVYLCASSPRGSGLWETQYFGPGTRLLVL.

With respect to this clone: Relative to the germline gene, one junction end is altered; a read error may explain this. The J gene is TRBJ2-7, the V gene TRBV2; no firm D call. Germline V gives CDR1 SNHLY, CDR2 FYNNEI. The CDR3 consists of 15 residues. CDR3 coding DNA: TGTGCCAGCAGTACACAGAGACCTTCACAAGCTGAGACCCTCTTC. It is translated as CASSTQRPSQAETLF.

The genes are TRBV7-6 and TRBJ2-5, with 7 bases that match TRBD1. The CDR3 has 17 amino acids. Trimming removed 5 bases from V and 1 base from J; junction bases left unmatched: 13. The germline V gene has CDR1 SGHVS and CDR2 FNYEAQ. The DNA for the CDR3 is TGTGCCAGCAGCCGAACAGGGGCGGGCCGTATCCAAGAGACCCAGTACTTC. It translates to CASSRTGAGRIQETQYF. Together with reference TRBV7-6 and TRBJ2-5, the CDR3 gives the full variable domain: GAGVSQSPRYKVTKRGQDVALRCDPISGHVSLYWYRQALGQGPEFLTYFNYEAQQDKSGLPNDRFSAERPEGSISTLTIQRTEQRDSAMYRCASSRTGAGRIQETQYFGPGTRLLVL.

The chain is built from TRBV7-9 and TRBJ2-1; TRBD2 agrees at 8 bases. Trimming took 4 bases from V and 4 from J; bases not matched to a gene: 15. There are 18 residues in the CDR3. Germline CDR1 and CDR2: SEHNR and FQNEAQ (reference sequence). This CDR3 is CASSSTSVVNRIYNEQFF. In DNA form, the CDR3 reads TGTGCCAGCAGCTCGACTAGCGTTGTTAACCGAATTTACAATGAGCAGTTCTTC.

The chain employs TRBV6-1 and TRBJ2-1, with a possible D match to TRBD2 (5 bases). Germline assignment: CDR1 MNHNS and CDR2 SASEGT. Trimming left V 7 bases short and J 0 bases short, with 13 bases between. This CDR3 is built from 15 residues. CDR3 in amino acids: CASTETMSSYNEQFF. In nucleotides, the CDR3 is TGTGCCAGCACTGAGACTATGTCCTCCTACAATGAGCAGTTCTTC.

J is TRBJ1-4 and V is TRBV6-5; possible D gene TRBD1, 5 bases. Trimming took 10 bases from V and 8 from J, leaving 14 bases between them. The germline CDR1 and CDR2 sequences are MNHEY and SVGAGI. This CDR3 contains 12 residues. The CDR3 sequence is CATAGLKEKLFF. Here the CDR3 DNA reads TGTGCCACCGCGGGGCTTAAGGAAAAACTGTTTTTT.

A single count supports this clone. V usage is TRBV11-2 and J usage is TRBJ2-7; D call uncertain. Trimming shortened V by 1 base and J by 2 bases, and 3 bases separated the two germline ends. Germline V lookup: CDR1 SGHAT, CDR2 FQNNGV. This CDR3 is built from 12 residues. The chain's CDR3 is CASSLGAYEQYF. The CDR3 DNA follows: TGTGCCAGCAGCTTAGGAGCCTACGAGCAGTACTTC.

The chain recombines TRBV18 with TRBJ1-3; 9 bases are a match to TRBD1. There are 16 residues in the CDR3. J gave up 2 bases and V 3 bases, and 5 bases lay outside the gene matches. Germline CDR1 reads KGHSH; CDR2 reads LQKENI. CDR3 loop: CASSPGQGKTGNTIYF. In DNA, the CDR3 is TGTGCCAGCTCACCCGGACAGGGGAAAACTGGAAACACCATATATTTT. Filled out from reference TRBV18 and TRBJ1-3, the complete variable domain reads NAGVMQNPRHLVRRRGQEARLRCSPMKGHSHVYWYRQLPEEGLKFMVYLQKENIIDESGMPKERFSAEFPKEGPSILRIQQVVRGDSAAYFCASSPGQGKTGNTIYFGEGSWLTVV.

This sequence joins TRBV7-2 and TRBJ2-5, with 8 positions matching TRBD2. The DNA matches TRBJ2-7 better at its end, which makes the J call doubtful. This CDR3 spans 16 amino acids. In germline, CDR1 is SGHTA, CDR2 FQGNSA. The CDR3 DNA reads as TGTGCCAGCACCTCGGGGGGGGCTCTAAATTTCTACGAGCAGTACTTC. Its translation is CASTSGGALNFYEQYF.

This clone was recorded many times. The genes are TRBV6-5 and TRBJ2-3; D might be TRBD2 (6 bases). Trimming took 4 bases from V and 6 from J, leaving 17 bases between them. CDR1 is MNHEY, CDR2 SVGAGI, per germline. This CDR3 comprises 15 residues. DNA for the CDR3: TGTGCCAGCAGTTCAGACGGGAGTCGGTGGGATACGCAGTATTTT. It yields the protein CASSSDGSRWDTQYF.

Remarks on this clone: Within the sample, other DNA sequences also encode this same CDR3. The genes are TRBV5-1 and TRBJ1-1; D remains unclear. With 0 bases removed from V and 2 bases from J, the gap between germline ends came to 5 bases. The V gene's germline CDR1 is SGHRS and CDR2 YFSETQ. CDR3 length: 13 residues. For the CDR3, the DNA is TGCGCCAGCAGCTTGGGAGCAAACACTGAAGCTTTCTTT. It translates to CASSLGANTEAFF.

In DNA form, the CDR3 reads TGTGCCAGCAGTCAGCTCGGGGGGGCCACCGGGGAGCTGTTTTTT. Encoded protein: CASSQLGGATGELFF. The chain carries TRBV25-1 and TRBJ2-2; TRBD2 aligns across 8 bases. The germline V gene has CDR1 MGHDK and CDR2 SYGVNS. The CDR3 is 15 amino acids. J lost 4 bases, V lost 5 bases, and 6 bases had no gene match. The full variable domain, rest sourced from reference TRBV25-1 and TRBJ2-2, is EADIYQTPRYLVIGTGKKITLECSQTMGHDKMYWYQQDPGMELHLIHYSYGVNSTEKGDLSSESTVSRIRTEHFPLTLESARPSHTSQYLCASSQLGGATGELFFGEGSRLTVL.

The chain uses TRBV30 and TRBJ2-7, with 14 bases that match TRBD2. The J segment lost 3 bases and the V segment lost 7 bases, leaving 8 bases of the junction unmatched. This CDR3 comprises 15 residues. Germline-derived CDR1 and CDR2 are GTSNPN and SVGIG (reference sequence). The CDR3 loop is CAFRTSGRWGYEQYF. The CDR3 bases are TGTGCCTTCCGGACTAGCGGGAGGTGGGGCTACGAGCAGTACTTC.

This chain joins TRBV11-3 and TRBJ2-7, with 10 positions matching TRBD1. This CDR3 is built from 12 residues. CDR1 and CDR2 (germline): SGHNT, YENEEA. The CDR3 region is CASSRGTGAVVV. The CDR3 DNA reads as TGTGCCAGCAGCCGGGGGACAGGGGCCGTCGTGGTC.

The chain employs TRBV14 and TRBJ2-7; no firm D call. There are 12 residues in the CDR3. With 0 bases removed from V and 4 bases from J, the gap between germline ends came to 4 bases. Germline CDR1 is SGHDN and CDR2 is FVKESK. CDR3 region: CASSQEKYEQYF. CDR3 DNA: TGTGCCAGCAGCCAAGAAAAGTACGAGCAGTACTTC.